The 22 T cell receptor beta chains presented below share a single source sample, sequenced in a study of Ad26.COV2.S vaccination and SARS-CoV-2 variants. The data were produced by immunoSEQ multiplex PCR, yet TCRdb's version contains in-frame clones alone and is incomplete. The sample has about 680,000 clones; 80% to 90% are singletons. The sample's treatment: roughly 19 received Ad26.COV2.S at low or high dose, single or two shots; about 5 received placebo; per-sample allocation not given. Sampling was done on day 63 after the first vaccine or placebo injection. The material was peripheral blood, obtained in a trial of Ad26.COV2.S vaccine versus placebo. These receptors came from a person aged 18-60 years who received the Ad26.COV2.S COVID-19 vaccine or a placebo.

The chain carries TRBV29-1 and TRBJ1-2; no firm D call. The CDR3 consists of 13 residues. V lost 3 bases and J lost 8, with 16 bases in between. Germline V lookup: CDR1 SQVTM, CDR2 ANQGSEA. DNA of the CDR3: TGCAGCGTTGAGTATCGGCGGGAGGAGGGCTACACCTTC. Its translation: CSVEYRREEGYTF.

The rearrangement links TRBV7-2 to TRBJ2-1; 8 bases line up with TRBD2. This CDR3 is built from 16 residues. Looked up from germline, CDR1 is SGHTA and CDR2 is FQGNSA. Trimming took 7 bases from V and 5 from J; bases not matched to a gene: 13. CDR3 sequence reads: CASTHPAGGKDNEQFF. CDR3 nucleotides: TGTGCCAGCACTCACCCCGCGGGAGGTAAGGACAATGAGCAGTTCTTC.

In this sample, this clone turned up once. J is TRBJ1-3 and V is TRBV7-8, with D tentatively TRBD1 (5 bases). The CDR3 loop spans 16 amino acids. V dropped 5 bases and J dropped 0 bases, with 14 bases sitting between them. Germline V gene lookup returns CDR1 SGHVS and CDR2 FQNEAQ. The CDR3 loop reads CASSAPGLISGNTIYF. CDR3 sequence (DNA): TGTGCCAGCAGCGCCCCGGGACTGATCTCTGGAAACACCATATATTTT. Full variable domain (outside the CDR3, taken from reference TRBV7-8 and TRBJ1-3): GAGVSQSPRYKVAKRGQDVALRCDPISGHVSLFWYQQALGQGPEFLTYFQNEAQLDKSGLPSDRFFAERPEGSVSTLKIQRTQQEDSAVYLCASSAPGLISGNTIYFGEGSWLTVV.

The chain uses TRBV7-9 and TRBJ1-4, with D perhaps TRBD1 (6 bases). Germline-derived CDR1 and CDR2 are SEHNR and FQNEAQ (reference sequence). The length of the CDR3 is 16 residues. V was trimmed by 2 bases and J by 4 bases, leaving 14 bases between them. The CDR3 bases are TGTGCCAGCAGCTTAATATCGGCAGGGGTTAATGAAAAACTGTTTTTT. Encoded protein: CASSLISAGVNEKLFF.

The V call is TRBV19, the J call TRBJ2-3, with 10 nucleotides matching TRBD2. With V trimmed by 4 bases and J by 2 bases, 6 bases remained unmatched. The germline V gene has CDR1 LNHDA and CDR2 SQIVND (reference sequence). This CDR3 has 16 amino acids. The chain's CDR3 is CASSSGLAVFTDTQYF. CDR3 bases: TGTGCCAGTAGTAGTGGACTAGCGGTCTTCACAGATACGCAGTATTTT.

The chain is built from TRBV4-2 and TRBJ2-7, with D unclear. V lost 4 bases and J lost 2, with 12 bases in between. Germline CDR1 and CDR2: LGHNA and YNFKEQ. The CDR3 has 14 residues. For the CDR3, the DNA is TGTGCCAGCAGCCTAACCATCCCGGCCTACGAGCAGTACTTC. Translation gives CASSLTIPAYEQYF.

This clone is a singleton in its sample. This sequence joins TRBV6-6 and TRBJ1-3; D unresolved. The CDR3 loop spans 15 amino acids. Trimming left V 2 bases short and J 0 bases short, with 8 bases between. The V gene's germline CDR1 is MNHNY and CDR2 SVGAGI (reference sequence). The CDR3 loop is CASSYGSSSGNTIYF. The CDR3 nucleotides read TGTGCCAGCAGTTACGGAAGTAGCTCTGGAAACACCATATATTTT.

In regard to this clone: The sample contains more than one DNA sequence encoding this CDR3. The chain carries TRBV12-3 or TRBV12-4 and TRBJ2-7; D is undetermined. The CDR3 runs to 11 residues. V lost 6 bases and J 4 bases, leaving 7 bases between the germline ends. In DNA, the CDR3 is TGTGCCAGCAGCTCCGCTTACGAGCAGTACTTC. Amino acids: CASSSAYEQYF.

The chain recombines TRBV6-5 with TRBJ1-2; possibly TRBD1 for D (5 bases). This CDR3 has 15 residues. Germline loops: CDR1 MNHEY, CDR2 SVGAGI. V gave up 5 bases and J gave up 2 bases, with 15 bases separating them. CDR3 sequence: CASSLAGPGNYGYTF. In DNA, the CDR3 is TGTGCCAGCAGTCTCGCGGGACCGGGAAACTATGGCTACACCTTC.

This clone showed up just once. The chain has TRBV19 and TRBJ2-3, with TRBD1 as a possible D gene (6 bases). V lost 7 bases to trimming and J lost 1 base, with 15 bases between them. The CDR3 runs to 15 residues. Germline V gene sequence: CDR1 LNHDA, CDR2 SQIVND (reference sequence). The CDR3 protein is CASNIRGGGTDTQYF. CDR3 bases: TGTGCCAGTAACATCAGGGGTGGAGGCACAGATACGCAGTATTTT.

As to this clone: This sequence may be a read error, since a much larger clone differs from it by one base. J is TRBJ1-6 and V is TRBV6-2 or TRBV6-3, with no clear D. In germline, CDR1 is MNHEY, CDR2 SVGEGT. The CDR3 runs 11 residues. V was clipped by 3 bases and J by 10 bases, with 4 bases between them. The DNA for the CDR3 is TGTGCCAGCAGTTATGAATCACCCCTCCACTTT. Amino acid sequence: CASSYESPLHF.

V gene TRBV11-2 combines with J gene TRBJ2-1, with 7 bases that match TRBD2. The CDR3 totals 15 residues. Germline V lookup: CDR1 SGHAT, CDR2 FQNNGV. J gave up 4 bases and V 5 bases, and 8 bases lay outside the gene matches. The chain's CDR3 is CASSPEFGGYNEQFF. The CDR3 bases are TGTGCCAGCAGCCCCGAGTTCGGGGGGTACAATGAGCAGTTCTTC.

The V and J genes are TRBV30 and TRBJ2-2; a weak D match, TRBD2 (6 bases). The germline V gene has CDR1 GTSNPN and CDR2 SVGIG (reference sequence). V was pared by 1 base and J by 6 bases, with 12 bases between. The CDR3 is 14 amino acids. For the CDR3, the DNA is TGTGCCTGGAGTGGGGGATGGGGGGCCGGGGAGCTGTTTTTT. Protein: CAWSGGWGAGELFF. Combining the CDR3 with reference TRBV30 and TRBJ2-2 gives the whole variable domain SQTIHQWPATLVQPVGSPLSLECTVEGTSNPNLYWYRQAAGRGLQLLFYSVGIGQISSEVPQNLSASRPQDRQFILSSKKLLLSDSGFYLCAWSGGWGAGELFFGEGSRLTVL.

The chain recombines TRBV24-1 with TRBJ2-5, with a tentative D call TRBD1 (5 bases). The germline CDR1 and CDR2 sequences are KGHDR and SFDVKD. V was clipped by 6 bases and J by 3 bases, with 13 bases between them. The CDR3 covers 14 residues. CDR3 sequence: CATSQWAGKETQYF. The CDR3 coding sequence is TGTGCCACCAGTCAGTGGGCAGGGAAAGAGACCCAGTACTTC.

This clone appeared a single time. V is TRBV18 and J is TRBJ2-7; 9 positions match TRBD1. The CDR3 loop spans 13 amino acids. Germline CDR1 and CDR2: KGHSH and LQKENI. The junction had 9 bases not matched to a gene; V was cut back by 8 bases and J by 7 bases. The CDR3 spells CASHRDRVVEQYF. The CDR3 DNA sequence: TGTGCCAGCCACCGGGACAGGGTAGTAGAGCAGTACTTC.

CDR3 nucleotides: TGTGCCAGCAGCCCGGACAGCTACTACGAGCAGTACTTC. This encodes CASSPDSYYEQYF. The chain is built from TRBV3-1 (or the pseudogene TRBV3-2) and TRBJ2-7, with D possibly TRBD1 on 6 matching bases. The CDR3 covers 13 residues. CDR1 is LGHDT and CDR2 is YNNKEL in the germline V gene (reference sequence). The V and J ends lost 4 bases and 3 bases respectively, with 10 bases between them.

The chain links TRBV6-5 to TRBJ1-2, with D possibly matching TRBD1 (5 bases). The CDR3 totals 15 residues. Germline values: CDR1 MNHEY, CDR2 SVGAGI. With 2 bases removed from V and 7 bases from J, the gap between germline ends came to 17 bases. Here the CDR3 DNA reads TGTGCCAGCAGTTACACCCTCCGGGACCAGCGTGGCTACACCTTC. Amino acid sequence: CASSYTLRDQRGYTF.

The chain's CDR3 is CASSYSGQIYEQYF. The CDR3 DNA reads TGTGCCAGCAGTTACTCGGGACAGATCTACGAGCAGTACTTC. The chain links TRBV6-2 or TRBV6-3 to TRBJ2-7; 7 bases align to TRBD1. Germline V CDR1 and CDR2: MNHEY, SVGEGT. The CDR3 extends over 14 amino acids. V shed 0 bases and J 3 bases; nucleotides not matched to a gene: 2.

The rearrangement links TRBV4-2 to TRBJ2-5; perhaps D is TRBD1 or TRBD2 (5 bases each). Trimming left V 2 bases short and J 0 bases short, with 10 bases between. This CDR3 region has 15 residues. Germline lookup yields CDR1 LGHNA and CDR2 YNFKEQ. Here the CDR3 DNA reads TGTGCCAGCAGCCAATTGGGGGTTTACCAAGAGACCCAGTACTTC. Its protein is CASSQLGVYQETQYF.

The chain recombines TRBV18 with TRBJ2-7, with 16 nucleotides matching TRBD2. The V gene's germline CDR1 is KGHSH and CDR2 LQKENI. V lost 3 bases to trimming and J lost 3 bases; unmatched junction nucleotides: 2. The CDR3 is 16 residues long. The CDR3 DNA follows: TGTGCCAGCTCACCGGGACTAGCGGGGGGGATCTACGAGCAGTACTTC. Translated: CASSPGLAGGIYEQYF.

The rearrangement uses TRBV6-5 and TRBJ1-2; tentatively, D is TRBD1 (6 bases). The CDR3 totals 14 residues. Trimming took 5 bases from V and 7 from J, leaving 17 bases between them. CDR1 is MNHEY, CDR2 SVGAGI, per germline. The DNA for the CDR3 is TGTGCCAGCAGTACCGGGGGCGGGGTTATTGGCTACACCTTC. It codes for CASSTGGGVIGYTF.

The chain couples TRBV7-6 to TRBJ2-2; D is perhaps TRBD1 (6 bases). Trimming pared 2 bases from V and 6 bases from J, leaving 7 bases between. This CDR3 comprises 13 residues. CDR1 SGHVS and CDR2 FNYEAQ come from the germline V gene. The CDR3 protein is CASSLSGAGELFF. The DNA of the CDR3 is TGTGCCAGCAGCTTATCAGGGGCCGGGGAGCTGTTTTTT.